Listed below are T cell receptor beta chains from one sample, sequenced in a study of blood T cell repertoires in COVID-19. Data came from immunoSEQ multiplex PCR; TCRdb stores just in-frame clones and leaves some out. Here the sample spans some 370,000 clones, around four fifths being singletons. Sequencing input: PBMCs or T cells enriched from blood (not recorded which). The receptors shown here come from a woman between 50 and 59 years old who had recovered from COVID-19. Each CDR3 is given with its conserved first and last residue. Fields, in order: V gene, clone size, D gene, J gene, CDR3 DNA, CDR3 protein. The D gene is left open where the match is weak. Part of the rows lack a size; the others show once, few, many or a class for expanded clones.

>TRBV7-9|NA|TRBD2|TRBJ2-3
TGTGCCAGCAGCTTGCGGGAGCTCACAGATACGCAGTATTTT
CASSLRELTDTQYF
>TRBV5-1|NA|TRBD1|TRBJ2-5
TGCGCCAGCAGCTTGGCCGAGACAGGGGCCCCCTGGGGAGAGACCCAGTACTTC
CASSLAETGAPWGETQYF
>TRBV2|many|NA|TRBJ1-4
TGTGCCAGCAGTGGAGATCTCCTCGCAACTAATGAAAAACTGTTTTTT
CASSGDLLATNEKLFF
>TRBV12-3/TRBV12-4|NA|NA|TRBJ1-2
TGTGCCAGCACCTCGGGTTTAAACTATGGCTACACCTTC
CASTSGLNYGYTF
>TRBV7-8|NA|TRBD1|TRBJ1-2
TGTGCCAGCAGCCGTGACAGGGGGTATGGCTACACCTTC
CASSRDRGYGYTF
>TRBV7-2|NA|TRBD2|TRBJ2-7
TGTGCCAGCAGCTTAGCACTAGCGCACTACGAGCAGTACTTC
CASSLALAHYEQYF
>TRBV6-5|NA|NA|TRBJ1-6
TGTGCCAGCAGTTACTCTACAGGCAATAATTCACCCCTCCACTTT
CASSYSTGNNSPLHF
>TRBV13|NA|NA|TRBJ2-7
TGTGCCAGCAGTCATCCGCGGGCCCCCTACGAGCAGTACTTC
CASSHPRAPYEQYF
>TRBV6-5|NA|TRBD1|TRBJ1-2
TGTGCCAGCAGCGCAGGACAGGTCTTGTATGGCTACACCTTC
CASSAGQVLYGYTF
>TRBV12-3/TRBV12-4|NA|TRBD1|TRBJ1-1
TGTGCCAGCAGTTGGGGCCCGGGACAGCTAGCTTTCTTT
CASSWGPGQLAFF
>TRBV30|NA|NA|TRBJ2-7
TGTGCCTGGAGTAGAACAGATCTCTACGAGCAGTACTTC
CAWSRTDLYEQYF
>TRBV5-1|NA|NA|TRBJ1-1
TGCGCCAGCAGCCTGGGAACCGGACAGATGAACACTGAAGCTTTCTTT
CASSLGTGQMNTEAFF
>TRBV7-8|NA|TRBD2|TRBJ2-5
TGTGCCAGCAGCAGACAAGGACTAGCGGGGACCCAGTACTTC
CASSRQGLAGTQYF
>TRBV4-3|NA|NA|TRBJ1-3
TGCGCCAGCAGCCAAGATAACGCACAGGGAAACACCATATATTTT
CASSQDNAQGNTIYF
>TRBV30|NA|NA|TRBJ1-1
TGTGCCTCCGGGGAGAACACTGAAGCTTTCTTT
CASGENTEAFF
>TRBV18|few|NA|TRBJ1-1
TGTGCCAGCACGGAAAGGGGGACCGGGAACACTGAAGCTTTCTTT
CASTERGTGNTEAFF
>TRBV4-3|NA|TRBD2|TRBJ2-5
TGCGCCAGCAGCCGAGTAGCGGGGGGGCGTGAGACCCAGTACTTC
CASSRVAGGRETQYF
>TRBV6-5|NA|TRBD1|TRBJ1-2
TGTGCCAGCAGCCGATCAGGGGGCAACTCGGTTGGCTACACCTTC
CASSRSGGNSVGYTF
>TRBV15|few|NA|TRBJ1-2
TGTGCCACCAGCTTTAACCGGGGACTGAACTATGGCTACACCTTC
CATSFNRGLNYGYTF
>TRBV6-5|NA|TRBD1|TRBJ2-1
TGTGCCAGCAGTTACTCTACAGGGGGCTGGAATGAGCAGTTCTTC
CASSYSTGGWNEQFF
>TRBV11-2|NA|NA|TRBJ1-6
TGTGCCAGCAGCTTACTGCAGGGCCCTAATTCACCCCTCCACTTT
CASSLLQGPNSPLHF
>TRBV29-1|NA|NA|TRBJ2-1
TGCAGCGTTGGTACACAGGGACATTACAATGAGCAGTTCTTC
CSVGTQGHYNEQFF
>TRBV30|NA|TRBD1|TRBJ1-6
TGTGCCTGGAGCGACAGGGGATATAATTCACCCCTCCACTTT
CAWSDRGYNSPLHF
>TRBV7-9|NA|TRBD1|TRBJ2-5
TGTGCCAGCAGCCCGACAGGGGGATTCGGGGAGACCCAGTACTTC
CASSPTGGFGETQYF
>TRBV4-3|NA|NA|TRBJ1-1
TGCGCCAGCAGCCGAAAAGCGGGCGGAGAAAGCACTGAAGCTTTCTTT
CASSRKAGGESTEAFF
>TRBV7-6|once|TRBD2|TRBJ2-7
TGTGCCAGCAGCTTACTAGCGGGAGCCCCCTCCTACGAGCAGTACTTC
CASSLLAGAPSYEQYF
>TRBV5-1|NA|NA|TRBJ2-5
TGCGCCAGCAGCTTAGCAGGGAACCAAGAGACCCAGTACTTC
CASSLAGNQETQYF
>TRBV12-3/TRBV12-4|NA|TRBD2|TRBJ2-7
TGTGCCAGCAGGGGGACTAGCACTCGGGAGCAGTACTTC
CASRGTSTREQYF
>TRBV14|once|NA|TRBJ1-3
TGTGCCACCGGGGTTCTCTCTGGAAACACCATATATTTT
CATGVLSGNTIYF
>TRBV3-1/TRBV3-2|NA|TRBD2|TRBJ2-7
TGTGCCAGCAGCGATACTAGCGGGATCCACGAGCAGTACTTC
CASSDTSGIHEQYF
>TRBV1|NA|NA|TRBJ1-2
TGCACCAGCAGCCCCCCATTGGCAGGGAATATCTATGGCTACACCTTC
CTSSPPLAGNIYGYTF
>TRBV2|NA|NA|TRBJ1-2
TGTGCCAGCAGTGAAGTTGTACTAGGACAGCGTGGCTACACCTTC
CASSEVVLGQRGYTF
>TRBV6-5|NA|NA|TRBJ2-2
TGTGCCAGCAGTTACGGGACAAGTCAAACCGGGGAGCTGTTTTTT
CASSYGTSQTGELFF
>TRBV10-3|NA|NA|TRBJ1-4
TGTGCCATCAGTACAGGGATGGGAGAAAAACTGTTTTTT
CAISTGMGEKLFF
>TRBV7-9|NA|NA|TRBJ1-1
TGTGCCAGCAGCTTAGGTAGTGGAGGGTTTGGTAGGTGGAGCACTGAAGCTTTCTTT
CASSLGSGGFGRWSTEAFF
>TRBV2|NA|NA|TRBJ2-7
TGTGCCTGTGGGGGGGGCGCGGGATTCGAGCAGTACTTC
CACGGGAGFEQYF
>TRBV7-8|NA|TRBD1|TRBJ2-7
TGTGCCAGCAGCTTAGGGGACAGCTACGAGCAGTACTTC
CASSLGDSYEQYF
>TRBV6-5|NA|NA|TRBJ1-2
TGTGCCAGCAGCCTATTAGGTGGGAGTCGTGGCTACACCTTC
CASSLLGGSRGYTF
>TRBV27|once|NA|TRBJ1-6
TGTGCCAGCAGTCCCCGACAGAATTCACCCCTCCACTTT
CASSPRQNSPLHF
>TRBV6-1|NA|TRBD2|TRBJ2-1
TGTGCCAGCAGTGAACTAGCGGGACTAAGCAATGAGCAGTTCTTC
CASSELAGLSNEQFF
>TRBV30|NA|NA|TRBJ1-2
TGTGCCTGGGGACCTGGAGGGGTCTATGGCTACACCTTC
CAWGPGGVYGYTF
>TRBV20-1|NA|NA|TRBJ1-2
TGCAGCCCCCCCGGTGGCGGATACACCTTC
CSPPGGGYTF
>TRBV7-2|NA|NA|TRBJ1-1
TGTGCCAGCAGCGTTATGAACACTGAAGCTTTCTTT
CASSVMNTEAFF
>TRBV19|NA|NA|TRBJ1-2
TGTGCCAGTAGTATACCTGGGGCGCCTGGCTACACCTTC
CASSIPGAPGYTF
>TRBV21-1|NA|NA|TRBJ2-3
TGTGCCAGCAGCAAAAGAGCTAGTAAGGGGGATACGCAGTATTTT
CASSKRASKGDTQYF
>TRBV5-1|NA|TRBD2|TRBJ2-5
TGCGCCAGCAGCTTGGCCACCGGGACTAGCATAGAGACCCAGTACTTC
CASSLATGTSIETQYF
>TRBV5-1|NA|TRBD1|TRBJ2-5
TGCGCCGGGCGGACAGGGACAGGACAAGAGACCCAGTACTTC
CAGRTGTGQETQYF
>TRBV6-5|few|TRBD1|TRBJ2-2
TGTGCCAGCTCCCCGGGACAGGGGGCAGGCGGGGAGCTGTTTTTT
CASSPGQGAGGELFF
>TRBV5-1|many|TRBD1|TRBJ1-2
TGCGCCAGCAGCTTGGGGCTTGGACAGGGGCTTCCTGGCTACACCTTC
CASSLGLGQGLPGYTF